The sequence of this TCR beta chain was determined in a study of cytomegalovirus exposure and HLA in healthy donors. Regarding the study as a whole: Among TCR beta chains, those listed as cytomegalovirus-associated numbered some 170. For cytomegalovirus status, the classifier reportedly gave diagnoses with high specificity and sensitivity. Rare TCR sequences dominated, though some public TCRs recurred in many donors.

Points on this clone: What it binds is not known.

TCRdb keeps only in-frame clones here, not all; method: immunoSEQ multiplex PCR. The sample records some 170,000 clones, roughly nine tenths being singletons. The donors were in the roughly 130-subject validation cohort; that cohort was separate from the roughly 730-subject first cohort. The receptor comes from a young man in good health and CMV-seropositive. Input material: PBMCs.

CDR3: CAWTRRGSPLHF. The CDR3 DNA reads as TGTGCCTGGACACGGAGGGGTTCACCCCTCCACTTT. This chain links TRBV30 with TRBJ1-6, with D possibly matching TRBD1 (5 bases). Germline CDR1 is GTSNPN and CDR2 is SVGIG (reference sequence). Trimming pared 4 bases from V and 9 bases from J, leaving 10 bases between. There are 12 residues in the CDR3.